Shown below are 30 T cell receptor beta chains from a single sample sequenced in a study of cytomegalovirus exposure and HLA in healthy donors. Using immunoSEQ multiplex PCR, the repertoire was profiled, and TCRdb retains in-frame clones only, with some absent. The table records 150,000 to 200,000 clones, more than 70% of them present only once. Source material: PBMCs. These receptors originate from a man aged 25 to 40 in good health and CMV-seropositive.

V usage is TRBV7-6 and J usage is TRBJ1-1; D is possibly TRBD1 (6 bases). The CDR3 loop spans 12 amino acids. Germline V lookup: CDR1 SGHVS, CDR2 FNYEAQ. V was trimmed by 5 bases and J by 4 bases, leaving 8 bases between them. CDR3 DNA: TGTGCCAGCAGCCAAGGGGGCACTGAAGCTTTCTTT. This codes for CASSQGGTEAFF.

The rearrangement joins TRBV28 to TRBJ2-5, with 16 bases fitting TRBD2. The J segment lost 3 bases and the V segment lost 5 bases, leaving 6 bases of the junction unmatched. Germline CDR1 and CDR2: MDHEN and SYDVKM. CDR3 length: 17 amino acids. CDR3 sequence: CASSHGGTSGREETQYF. The CDR3 region has the DNA TGTGCCAGCAGTCACGGTGGGACTAGCGGGAGGGAAGAGACCCAGTACTTC.

The gene calls are TRBV27 and TRBJ1-5; D is perhaps TRBD1 (6 bases). CDR1 is MNHEY and CDR2 is SMNVEV in the germline V gene (reference sequence). The CDR3 is 14 residues long. V was pared by 3 bases and J by 3 bases, with 9 bases between. For the CDR3, the DNA is TGTGCCAGCAGTTTTAGGACAGACAATCAGCCCCAGCATTTT. It specifies CASSFRTDNQPQHF.

The rearrangement joins TRBV14 to TRBJ1-4; 8 bases map to TRBD1. CDR1 is SGHDN, CDR2 FVKESK, per germline. Trimming took 4 bases from V and 0 from J; bases not matched to a gene: 10. This CDR3 spans 18 amino acids. CDR3 amino acids: CASSRLVTGAATNEKLFF. CDR3 sequence (DNA): TGTGCCAGCAGCCGACTTGTGACAGGGGCTGCAACTAATGAAAAACTGTTTTTT.

The chain combines TRBV9 with TRBJ1-3, with D hard to call. The CDR3 consists of 15 residues. Germline V gene sequence: CDR1 SGDLS, CDR2 YYNGEE. V was clipped by 3 bases and J by 1 base, with 11 bases between them. The CDR3 region is CASSAFRGSGNTIYF. CDR3 nucleotide sequence: TGTGCCAGCAGCGCCTTTCGGGGATCTGGAAACACCATATATTTT.

The CDR3, as DNA: TGTGCCAGCAGCCCAGGACAGGAGTACAATGAGCAGTTCTTC. It translates to CASSPGQEYNEQFF. The J gene is TRBJ2-1, the V gene TRBV5-8; TRBD1 matches 7 bases. Germline CDR1 is SGHTS and CDR2 is YDEGEE. V was clipped by 4 bases and J by 4 bases; unmatched bases: 5. The CDR3 is made up of 14 amino acids.

V and J are TRBV18 and TRBJ2-3, with TRBD2 as a possible D gene (6 bases). The V gene lost 3 bases and the J gene lost 2 bases, with 12 bases spanning the gap. The CDR3 has 15 amino acids. In germline, CDR1 is KGHSH, CDR2 LQKENI. CDR3 in DNA: TGTGCCAGCTCACCCGAGGCGGGGAACACAGATACGCAGTATTTT. Translated: CASSPEAGNTDTQYF.

With respect to this clone: This CDR3 is also generated by other DNA sequences in the sample. The rearrangement uses TRBV19 and TRBJ2-1; D gene uncertain. Germline CDR1 is LNHDA and CDR2 is SQIVND (reference sequence). The CDR3 is made up of 13 amino acids. With 1 base removed from V and 7 bases from J, the gap between germline ends came to 8 bases. The CDR3, as DNA: TGTGCCAGTAGTATAGGACCGAGGAATGAGCAGTTCTTC. It codes for CASSIGPRNEQFF.

The J gene is TRBJ2-5, the V gene TRBV10-3; 10 bases agree with TRBD2. The CDR3 is 16 residues long. With V trimmed by 3 bases and J by 1 base, 5 bases remained unmatched. Germline loops: CDR1 ENHRY, CDR2 SYGVKD. CDR3 protein: CAISDSSGGLQETQYF. In DNA, the CDR3 is TGTGCCATCAGTGATTCTAGCGGGGGCCTCCAAGAGACCCAGTACTTC.

J is TRBJ2-6 and V is TRBV18; TRBD1 matches at 10 bases. The CDR3 is 17 amino acids. The germline V gene encodes CDR1 KGHSH and CDR2 LQKENI. The V segment lost 3 bases and the J segment 0 bases; nucleotides outside the gene matches: 2. The CDR3: CASSPTGGGSGANVLTF. CDR3 coding DNA: TGTGCCAGCTCACCGACAGGGGGCGGCTCTGGGGCCAACGTCCTGACTTTC.

The chain links TRBV5-6 to TRBJ2-3; D not resolved. Germline loops: CDR1 SGHDT, CDR2 YYEEEE. The V end lost 0 bases, the J end lost 6 bases, and 11 bases lay between the germline ends. The CDR3 runs to 14 residues. CDR3 in DNA: TGTGCCAGCAGCTTGGCCGCTGGGCCGGATACGCAGTATTTT. This gives the protein CASSLAAGPDTQYF.

The genes are TRBV7-9 and TRBJ2-7, with D possibly matching TRBD2 (6 bases). Trimming removed 2 bases from V and 7 bases from J, with 21 bases in between. The CDR3 totals 16 residues. Germline V gene data show CDR1 as SEHNR and CDR2 as FQNEAQ (reference sequence). CDR3 coding DNA: TGTGCCAGCAGCTTATTGCTTCTAGCGTCCTCTGGGGAGCAGTACTTC. Protein: CASSLLLLASSGEQYF. Full variable domain (missing parts from reference TRBV7-9 and TRBJ2-7): DTGVSQNPRHKITKRGQNVTFRCDPISEHNRLYWYRQTLGQGPEFLTYFQNEAQLEKSRLLSDRFSAERPKGSFSTLEIQRTEQGDSAMYLCASSLLLLASSGEQYFGPGTRLTVT.

The chain combines TRBV5-1 with TRBJ2-2, with 7 bases lining up with TRBD1. The trim removed 4 bases at V and 4 bases at J, leaving 4 bases unmatched. The V gene's germline CDR1 is SGHRS and CDR2 YFSETQ. The CDR3 contains 14 residues. CDR3 coding DNA: TGCGCCAGCAGCGCGTCAGGGGGCACCGGGGAGCTGTTTTTT. This gives the protein CASSASGGTGELFF.

The chain joins TRBV7-3 to TRBJ2-4; TRBD1 matches 8 bases. The germline gives CDR1 SGHTA, CDR2 FQGTGA. The CDR3 is 14 residues long. V shed 5 bases and J 8 bases; nucleotides not matched to a gene: 8. The CDR3 DNA follows: TGTGCCAGCAGCCCCGGACAGGGATGGGACATTCAGTACTTC. Its translation: CASSPGQGWDIQYF. Complete variable domain (other parts from reference TRBV7-3 and TRBJ2-4): GAGVSQTPSNKVTEKGKYVELRCDPISGHTALYWYRQSLGQGPEFLIYFQGTGAADDSGLPNDRFFAVRPEGSVSTLKIQRTERGDSAVYLCASSPGQGWDIQYFGAGTRLSVL.

The chain uses TRBV18 and TRBJ2-1; 11 positions agree with TRBD2. Germline lookup yields CDR1 KGHSH and CDR2 LQKENI. The CDR3 has 16 residues. The V gene end was trimmed by 3 bases and the J gene end by 4 bases; junction bases not matched to a gene: 5. The CDR3 region is CASSPVAGGPYNEQFF. The CDR3 DNA reads TGTGCCAGCTCACCCGTAGCGGGGGGGCCGTACAATGAGCAGTTCTTC.

About this clone itself: Other nucleotide sequences from this sample produce the same CDR3. This chain uses TRBV9 with TRBJ2-2; the match to TRBD2 covers 8 bases. CDR1 is SGDLS, CDR2 YYNGEE, per germline. The CDR3 is 15 amino acids. V lost 2 bases, J lost 5 bases, and 5 bases stayed unmatched. CDR3 sequence: CASSVGGARTGELFF. The CDR3 coding sequence is TGTGCCAGCAGCGTCGGGGGGGCCCGGACCGGGGAGCTGTTTTTT.

This clone was counted once. The DNA for the CDR3 is TGTGCCTGGAGTAGTACTGGGGAGAATGAGCAGTTCTTC. This encodes CAWSSTGENEQFF. This rearrangement joins TRBV30 to TRBJ2-1, with a weak D call TRBD2 (5 bases). V was cut by 2 bases and J by 7 bases, with 12 bases left in between. The CDR3 consists of 13 residues. Germline CDR1 and CDR2: GTSNPN and SVGIG (reference sequence).

This clone came up once. A much more abundant neighbour one base away suggests this may be a read error. The gene calls are TRBV5-6 and TRBJ2-7; possible D gene TRBD1, 5 bases. V was cut by 4 bases and J by 2 bases, with 7 bases left in between. CDR1 is SGHDT and CDR2 is YYEEEE in the germline V gene. There are 12 residues in the CDR3. CDR3 nucleotides: TGTGCCAGCAGCAGACAGCCCTACGAGCAGTACTTC. This translates into CASSRQPYEQYF.

The V call is TRBV4-1, the J call TRBJ1-1; 12 bases are a match to TRBD1. Germline V gene lookup returns CDR1 MGHRA and CDR2 YSYEKL. The CDR3 has 15 amino acids. J was trimmed by 4 bases and V by 4 bases; bases with no gene match: 4. The CDR3 sequence is CASSPGQGAVTEAFF. CDR3 bases: TGCGCCAGCAGCCCGGGACAGGGGGCGGTCACTGAAGCTTTCTTT.

The V and J genes are TRBV27 and TRBJ1-1; 9 nucleotides agree with TRBD1. The CDR3 sequence is 14 residues long. Germline CDR1 MNHEY, CDR2 SMNVEV (reference sequence). J was trimmed by 6 bases and V by 2 bases; bases with no gene match: 4. The chain's CDR3 is CASSLPGTGSEAFF. CDR3 in DNA: TGTGCCAGCAGTTTACCCGGGACAGGGTCTGAAGCTTTCTTT.

The genes are TRBV7-3 and TRBJ2-1; 10 bases match TRBD2. The junction had 5 bases not matched to a gene; V was cut back by 2 bases and J by 7 bases. The CDR3 spans 15 residues. Germline V CDR1 and CDR2: SGHTA, FQGTGA. The CDR3 reads CASSLGTSGKNEQFF. The CDR3 region has the DNA TGTGCCAGCAGCTTAGGCACTAGCGGGAAGAATGAGCAGTTCTTC.

Of note for this clone: A read error may account for a junction end that differs from germline. The chain recombines TRBV2 with TRBJ2-5; 15 nucleotides agree with TRBD2. The germline V gene encodes CDR1 SNHLY and CDR2 FYNNEI. This CDR3 has 15 residues. CDR3 region: CASGGLAGGGETRYF. CDR3 nucleotides: TGTGCCAGCGGGGGACTAGCGGGAGGAGGAGAGACCCGGTACTTC.

V and J are TRBV4-3 and TRBJ1-1, with TRBD1 matching over 7 bases. Germline values: CDR1 LGHNA, CDR2 YSLEER. V shed 6 bases and J 7 bases; nucleotides not matched to a gene: 11. This CDR3 comprises 14 residues. The CDR3 here is CASRQNRGYVEAFF. The CDR3 DNA sequence: TGCGCCAGCAGACAGAACAGGGGATACGTTGAAGCTTTCTTT.

This chain uses TRBV4-3 with TRBJ2-3; 7 positions agree with TRBD2. V was clipped by 0 bases and J by 1 base; unmatched bases: 4. Germline V gene sequence: CDR1 LGHNA, CDR2 YSLEER. The CDR3 is 16 residues long. CDR3 sequence (DNA): TGCGCCAGCAGCCAAGACGGACTAGGAGGCACAGATACGCAGTATTTT. Protein product: CASSQDGLGGTDTQYF.

This sequence joins TRBV18 and TRBJ1-5; 8 bases are a match to TRBD1. Germline trimming cut 6 bases from V and 2 bases from J; bases unmatched to any gene: 9. Germline CDR1 reads KGHSH; CDR2 reads LQKENI. CDR3 length: 16 residues. The CDR3 sequence is CASSRTGRGRNQPQHF. For the CDR3, the DNA is TGTGCCAGCTCGAGGACAGGGAGAGGTCGCAATCAGCCCCAGCATTTT.

The chain uses TRBV5-4 and TRBJ1-6; TRBD1 agrees at 7 bases. Germline V lookup: CDR1 SGHNT, CDR2 YYREEE (reference sequence). This CDR3 comprises 15 residues. The V and J ends lost 3 bases and 3 bases, in that order; junction bases with no gene match: 3. DNA of the CDR3: TGTGCCAGCAGCTGGGGGACAGACTATAATTCACCCCTCCACTTT. Its protein is CASSWGTDYNSPLHF.

The chain couples TRBV5-8 to TRBJ1-4; 12 nucleotides agree with TRBD1. V lost 4 bases and J lost 6; bases outside the gene matches: 10. Germline V gives CDR1 SGHTS, CDR2 YDEGEE. CDR3 length equals 17 residues. The CDR3 sequence: CASSPGTGGRRDEKLFF. The CDR3, as DNA: TGTGCCAGCAGCCCGGGGACAGGGGGCAGGAGAGATGAAAAACTGTTTTTT.

This clone was observed once. The J gene is TRBJ2-5, the V gene TRBV7-3; 8 nucleotides line up with TRBD1. The J segment lost 3 bases and the V segment lost 2 bases, leaving 5 bases of the junction unmatched. The length of the CDR3 is 15 residues. In germline, CDR1 is SGHTA, CDR2 FQGTGA. The CDR3 sequence is CASSLRATGEETQYF. CDR3 bases: TGTGCCAGCAGCTTACGGGCGACAGGGGAAGAGACCCAGTACTTC.

This chain's CDR3 is CASSPNPNYGYTF. The CDR3 coding sequence is TGTGCCAGCAGTCCCAATCCTAACTATGGCTACACCTTC. The chain recombines TRBV27 with TRBJ1-2, with D uncertain. This CDR3 is 13 amino acids long. CDR1 MNHEY and CDR2 SMNVEV come from the germline V gene (reference sequence). V shed 5 bases and J shed 0 bases, with 7 bases lying between them.

The CDR3 loop is CASSRGGMGEKLFF. In nucleotides, the CDR3 is TGTGCCAGCAGCCGCGGCGGCATGGGTGAAAAACTGTTTTTT. V and J are TRBV7-9 and TRBJ1-4; D gene ambiguous. The germline gives CDR1 SEHNR, CDR2 FQNEAQ (reference sequence). This CDR3 region has 14 residues. The V end lost 5 bases, the J end lost 7 bases, and 14 bases lay between the germline ends.